Sequencing of this TCR beta chain was carried out in a study of persistence of HIV-infected CD4 T cells. Of note for this clone: No antigen is known for it.

The libraries were made with immunoSEQ version 4 in survey mode. The protocol was immunoSEQ multiplex PCR, while the TCRdb copy is restricted to in-frame clones and leaves out a portion. The data contain tens of thousands of clones, about 77% of them singletons. Overlapping HIV-1 Gag 15-mer peptides at 1 ug per peptide per mL were used. Sorted nonresponding memory CD4+ T cells were CD40L-negative, CD69-negative, CD45RO-high. Material: CD4+ T cells sorted from PBMCs after approximately 18-hour stimulation, obtained from a patient who received antiretroviral therapy. This sequence originates from an adult man with HIV who was CMV-seropositive.

DNA of the CDR3: TGTGCCAGCAGCTCCCGCGGGACCGGGAATCAGCCCCAGCATTTT. This sequence encodes CASSSRGTGNQPQHF. This chain connects TRBV5-6 to TRBJ1-5; tentative D call: TRBD1 (5 bases). This CDR3 has 15 residues. V was clipped by 3 bases and J by 4 bases, with 14 bases between them. In germline, CDR1 is SGHDT, CDR2 YYEEEE.